Listed below are T cell receptor beta chains from one sample, sequenced in a study of CD8 T cells in Susac syndrome. TCRdb fed the immunoSEQ multiplex PCR reads into MiXCR, producing one record per CDR3 protein. This sample has about 210,000 distinct CDR3 sequences, with nearly 97% found just once. Sequenced material: CD4+ T cells from PBMCs. These receptors all come from a human donor with multiple sclerosis. CDR3s include the opening cysteine and the closing phenylalanine or tryptophan. The D gene is left open where the match is weak. Not every row has a clone size; where given, it reads once, few, many or a size class.

>.|.|TRBV30|TRBJ1-1
TGTGCCTGGAGGGCGCCCGGACAGCGGGACACTGAAGCTTTCTTT
CAWRAPGQRDTEAFF
>.|TRBD2|TRBV29-1|TRBJ2-1
TGCAGCGTTGGAGTAGCGGGCACAACCTACAATGAGCAGTTCTTC
CSVGVAGTTYNEQFF
>.|.|TRBV7-9|TRBJ2-5
TGTGCCAGCAGCTTCGGCGAGCAAGAGACCCAGTACTTC
CASSFGEQETQYF
>once|.|TRBV6-4|TRBJ2-4
TGTGCCAGCAGTACTAGGCACATTCAGTACTTC
CASSTRHIQYF
>.|TRBD1|TRBV4-1|TRBJ2-1
TGCGCCAGCAGCCCCCTAGGGGGACAGGGGGCAGGGAATGAGCAGTTCTTC
CASSPLGGQGAGNEQFF
>.|.|TRBV30|TRBJ2-7
TGTGCCTGGAGTATCTCGGGGCGGAACTACGAGCAGTACTTC
CAWSISGRNYEQYF
>.|.|TRBV4-1|TRBJ2-7
TGCGCCAGCAGCCAAGCCTCGGTGGACGAGCAGTACTTC
CASSQASVDEQYF
>.|TRBD1|TRBV5-1|TRBJ1-2
TGCGCCAGCAGCTTCGGGACAGACTATGGCTACACCTTC
CASSFGTDYGYTF
>once|.|TRBV12-3/TRBV12-4|TRBJ2-3
TGTGCCAGCAGTCGAAGGAGGTTGCGGGGCACAGATACGCAGTATTTT
CASSRRRLRGTDTQYF
>.|.|TRBV20-1|TRBJ1-1
TGCAGTGCTAGAGGGACGGCCACTGAAGCTTTCTTT
CSARGTATEAFF
>.|.|TRBV6-6|TRBJ2-3
TGTGCCAGCAGATCCCGACCTAACCCGGGTGATACGCAGTATTTT
CASRSRPNPGDTQYF
>.|TRBD1|TRBV30|TRBJ2-1
TGTGCCTGGAACAATTTACAGGGGGGGTTCTTC
CAWNNLQGGFF
>.|.|TRBV24-1|TRBJ1-2
TGTGCCACCAGTGATTTTGGGGATGGCTACACCTTC
CATSDFGDGYTF
>.|.|TRBV20-1|TRBJ2-4
TGCAGTGCTAGAGAAAGACAGCGGGACATTCAGTACTTC
CSARERQRDIQYF
>.|.|TRBV11-2|TRBJ1-6
TGTGCCAGCAGCTCGGGTGGCCGGCTAGGTTCACCCCTCCACTTT
CASSSGGRLGSPLHF
>.|.|TRBV7-2|TRBJ1-5
TGTGCCAGCAGCTTTTGGGTCAGTGATCAGCCCCAGCATTTT
CASSFWVSDQPQHF
>.|TRBD2|TRBV20-1|TRBJ2-4
TGCAGTGCTAGCCCAGCGGGAGTTGAAAACATTCAGTACTTC
CSASPAGVENIQYF
>.|.|TRBV6-5|TRBJ1-2
TGTGCCAGCAGTTACTCGTTTTCCTGGGGGGGCTATGGCTACACCTTC
CASSYSFSWGGYGYTF
>.|.|TRBV27|TRBJ2-3
TGTGCCAGCAGTTTTTGGCAGGGGAGCACAGATACGCAGTATTTT
CASSFWQGSTDTQYF
>.|TRBD2|TRBV4-2|TRBJ2-5
TGTGCCAGCAGCCAAGATTACAAGCGGGGGGGCCTCGGAGAGACCCAGTACTTC
CASSQDYKRGGLGETQYF
>.|TRBD1|TRBV2|TRBJ1-5
TGTGCCAGCAGACCCCGGACAGGATATCAGCCCCAGCATTTT
CASRPRTGYQPQHF
>.|.|TRBV2|TRBJ2-5
TGTGCCAGCCTGTACCAAGAGACCCAGTACTTC
CASLYQETQYF
>.|.|TRBV3-1|TRBJ2-7
TGTGCCAGCAGCCAAGAACCCGCCTCCTACGAGCAGTACTTC
CASSQEPASYEQYF
>.|TRBD2|TRBV7-3|TRBJ2-7
TGTGCCAGCAGCTTAATGCCAGCGGGGGTCTACGAGCAGTACTTC
CASSLMPAGVYEQYF
>.|.|TRBV7-3|TRBJ1-1
TGTGCCAGCAGCTTATGGGGGAACACTGAAGCTTTCTTT
CASSLWGNTEAFF
>once|TRBD1|TRBV20-1|TRBJ1-1
TGCAGTGTTAGAACAGGGGGTATTACTGAAGCTTTCTTT
CSVRTGGITEAFF
>once|.|TRBV28|TRBJ2-4
TGTGCCAGCAGTTCAAGAGCGCACGGAAACATTCAGTACTTC
CASSSRAHGNIQYF
>.|.|TRBV20-1|TRBJ2-1
TGCAGTGCTAGGAAGCCGGGACTCCCCAGGGATGAGCAGTTCTTC
CSARKPGLPRDEQFF
>.|.|TRBV20-1|TRBJ1-2
TGCAGTGCTCTTTACAGGGATAGCCTCTATGGCTACACCTTC
CSALYRDSLYGYTF
>once|.|TRBV20-1|TRBJ1-4
TGCAGTGCTAGCCCCGACAGAGAAAAACTGTTTTTT
CSASPDREKLFF
>.|.|TRBV28|TRBJ1-4
TGTGCCAGCAGTTTACCGGGCGAACGAGGTGAAAAACTGTTTTTT
CASSLPGERGEKLFF
>once|.|TRBV21-1|TRBJ1-6
TGTGCCAGCCTAACCAGCTCACCCCTCCACTTT
CASLTSSPLHF
>.|.|TRBV2|TRBJ2-5
TGTGCCAGCAGTGCAGGGGTCACCCAGTACTTC
CASSAGVTQYF
>.|.|TRBV6-1|TRBJ2-1
TGTGCCAGCAGTGAACAGCCCCCCAATGAGCAGTTCTTC
CASSEQPPNEQFF
>.|.|TRBV6-5|TRBJ1-5
TGTGCCAGCAGTTACTCTGGGACATCTAATCAGCCCCAGCATTTT
CASSYSGTSNQPQHF
>.|TRBD1|TRBV15|TRBJ2-2
TGTGCCACCAGCAGATCGGGGGACAGGGCCACCGGGGAGCTGTTTTTT
CATSRSGDRATGELFF
>.|.|TRBV9|TRBJ1-2
TGTGCCAGCAGCGTAGGGGACTTAGCTAACTATGGCTACACCTTC
CASSVGDLANYGYTF
>.|.|TRBV5-1|TRBJ1-1
TGCGCCAGCAGTAAGACTACCGTTACAGGGCGTGAAGCTTTCTTT
CASSKTTVTGREAFF
>.|TRBD1|TRBV4-1|TRBJ2-1
TGCGCCAGCAGGCTGACAGGGGATGGCGAGCAGTTCTTC
CASRLTGDGEQFF
>.|.|TRBV20-1|TRBJ2-1
TGCAGTGCCCCCCCCGACAGTTTCTCCTACAATGAGCAGTTCTTC
CSAPPDSFSYNEQFF
>.|.|TRBV3-1|TRBJ1-1
TGTGCCAGCAGCCAAGTAGCTCACACTGAAGCTTTCTTT
CASSQVAHTEAFF
>.|TRBD1|TRBV12-3/TRBV12-4|TRBJ1-2
TGTGCCAGCAGTCCCCCGGGACAGGGCGCCCGTGGCTACACCTTC
CASSPPGQGARGYTF
>.|.|TRBV2|TRBJ2-3
TGTGCCAGCAGTGAATCGAGGAGAGCCACAGATACGCAGTATTTT
CASSESRRATDTQYF
>once|.|TRBV18|TRBJ2-5
TGTGCCAGCTCCCCTGGGAGCGTGGAGACCCAGTACTTC
CASSPGSVETQYF
>once|.|TRBV5-1|TRBJ2-5
TGCGCCAGCAGCAACTTGGTTCTCGAGACCCAGTACTTC
CASSNLVLETQYF
>.|.|TRBV24-1|TRBJ2-7
TGTGCCACAAGATACGACGGAAAGGTAACCTACGAGCAGTACTTC
CATRYDGKVTYEQYF
>once|TRBD2|TRBV6-2/TRBV6-3|TRBJ2-7
TGTGCCAGCAGTTACGGGCAGGGAGGGGCCTACGAGCAGTACTTC
CASSYGQGGAYEQYF
>.|.|TRBV15|TRBJ2-7
TGTGCCACCAGCAGAGAGAGTAGCGGCTCCTACGAGCAGTACTTC
CATSRESSGSYEQYF
>.|TRBD2|TRBV29-1|TRBJ2-7
TGCAGCGCCCGGACTAGCGTTAGCTCCTACGAGCAGTACTTC
CSARTSVSSYEQYF
>.|.|TRBV20-1|TRBJ1-1
TGCAGTGCTATCGAGGGACGGAGGAACACTGAAGCTTTCTTT
CSAIEGRRNTEAFF
>.|TRBD2|TRBV7-3|TRBJ2-1
TGTGCCAGCAGCTTACTGGGCGGGAGTAGGGATGAGCAGTTCTTC
CASSLLGGSRDEQFF
>.|.|TRBV29-1|TRBJ1-5
TGCAGCGTTATGATCGGTTTAAATCAGCCCCAGCATTTT
CSVMIGLNQPQHF
>.|.|TRBV18|TRBJ2-4
TGTGCCAGCTCACCGGGCGGGGACATTCAGTACTTC
CASSPGGDIQYF